This T cell receptor beta chain was sequenced during a study of cytomegalovirus exposure and HLA in healthy donors. In the case of this clone: Antigen: not known.

CDR1 is SGHRS and CDR2 is YFSETQ in the germline V gene. V gave up 5 bases and J gave up 4 bases, with 10 bases separating them. This CDR3 comprises 13 residues. Whole-study findings and limits: Later analysis revealed greater clonal expansion in HLA-associated TCR beta chains than in equally common others. A prior analysis recorded that most TCR beta V segments were productive about 90% or about 30% of the time.

13 Jbeta primers and 60 Vbeta primers were used for the PCR. Study processing details: About 83 million unique TCR beta chains, 10 million to 14 million shared, were counted in a later analysis. Some clones are missing from TCRdb's copy, which holds only in-frame ones; the method was immunoSEQ multiplex PCR. V, J and clone size reflect that table, while D and trimming were determined from the DNA. The repertoire holds a few hundred thousand clones, with approximately 81% as singletons. V gene TRBV5-1 combines with J gene TRBJ2-1, with D uncertain. The clonotype originates from a man aged 25-45 years in good health and CMV-seronegative. Sequencing used PBMCs. For the CDR3, the DNA is TGCGCCAGCAGGGAGAGACGATACAATGAGCAGTTCTTC. Translation: CASRERRYNEQFF.